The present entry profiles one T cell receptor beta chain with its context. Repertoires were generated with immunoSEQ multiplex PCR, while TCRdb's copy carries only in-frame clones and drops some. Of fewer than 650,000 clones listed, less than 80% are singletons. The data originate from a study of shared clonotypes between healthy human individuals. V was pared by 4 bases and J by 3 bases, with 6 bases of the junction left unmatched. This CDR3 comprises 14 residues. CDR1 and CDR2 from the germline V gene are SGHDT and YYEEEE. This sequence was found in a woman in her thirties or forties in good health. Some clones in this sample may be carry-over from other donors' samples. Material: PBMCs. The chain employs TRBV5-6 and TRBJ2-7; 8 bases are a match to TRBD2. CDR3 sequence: CASSRSGISYEQYF. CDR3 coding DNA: TGTGCCAGCAGCCGTAGCGGGATCAGCTACGAGCAGTACTTC.